Each of the 13 T cell receptor beta chains below was sequenced from the same sample in a study of T cell responses to AZD1222 COVID-19 vaccine. The protocol was immunoSEQ multiplex PCR, while the TCRdb copy is restricted to in-frame clones and leaves out a portion. In the table there are 100,000 or so clones, over 85% of which are singletons. Sample: peripheral blood, taken on day 0 of AZD1222 vaccination. The source of these receptors is an adult in good health.

This chain connects TRBV19 to TRBJ1-2; D is uncertain. The CDR3 is 14 residues long. Trimming removed 3 bases at V and 4 bases at J, with 12 bases between. Germline V lookup: CDR1 LNHDA, CDR2 SQIVND (reference sequence). CDR3 in DNA: TGTGCCAGTAGTATTGGAGGGTTTCTCTATGGCTACACCTTC. Residues: CASSIGGFLYGYTF.

The chain combines TRBV7-9 with TRBJ1-3, with D maybe TRBD1 (5 bases). Trimming cost V 2 bases and J 0 bases, with 14 bases left between them. This CDR3 has 17 residues. Germline lookup yields CDR1 SEHNR and CDR2 FQNEAQ (reference sequence). The DNA for the CDR3 is TGTGCCAGCAGCTTATTCACAGGTCAGAGCTCTGGAAACACCATATATTTT. Translating gives CASSLFTGQSSGNTIYF.

CDR3 residues: CASSIVGSSYEQYF. CDR3 coding DNA: TGTGCCAGTAGTATTGTCGGATCCTCCTACGAGCAGTACTTC. The chain is built from TRBV19 and TRBJ2-7; D is unclear. The CDR3 has 14 amino acids. CDR1 and CDR2 (germline): LNHDA, SQIVND (reference sequence). V lost 3 bases, J lost 0 bases, and 9 bases lay in between.

The rearrangement links TRBV29-1 to TRBJ2-3; 15 nucleotides match TRBD2. V lost 3 bases and J lost 7; bases outside the gene matches: 2. The CDR3 loop spans 14 amino acids. CDR1 and CDR2 from the germline V gene are SQVTM and ANQGSEA. The CDR3 reads CSVEGLAGGHTQYF. In DNA form, the CDR3 reads TGCAGCGTTGAGGGACTAGCGGGAGGACATACGCAGTATTTT.

The V gene is TRBV2, the J gene TRBJ2-7; 7 nucleotides agree with TRBD2. CDR3 length equals 15 residues. V gave up 6 bases and J gave up 6 bases; unmatched junction bases: 14. Germline values: CDR1 SNHLY, CDR2 FYNNEI. This CDR3 reads CASRGRGLFVVEQYF. The CDR3 bases are TGTGCCAGCAGGGGGCGGGGGTTATTTGTGGTCGAGCAGTACTTC.

This clone was found a few times. The gene calls are TRBV7-3 and TRBJ1-4; D is undetermined. The CDR3 totals 13 residues. V lost 5 bases and J lost 8, with 12 bases in between. Germline V gene sequence: CDR1 SGHTA, CDR2 FQGTGA. The CDR3 nucleotides are TGTGCCAGCAGCGCCGACGGCAAGGAAAAACTGTTTTTT. It is translated as CASSADGKEKLFF.

This chain connects TRBV5-6 to TRBJ1-5, with 9 bases lining up with TRBD1. The ends lost 5 bases at V and 0 bases at J; junction bases unmatched: 3. Germline CDR1 and CDR2: SGHDT and YYEEEE. The CDR3 is made up of 15 amino acids. DNA for the CDR3: TGTGCCAGCAGGAGACAGGGGGATAGCAATCAGCCCCAGCATTTT. Amino acids: CASRRQGDSNQPQHF.

This chain links TRBV29-1 with TRBJ1-4; D ambiguous. The CDR3 is 11 amino acids. Germline V lookup: CDR1 SQVTM, CDR2 ANQGSEA. V was clipped by 4 bases and J by 5 bases, with 5 bases between them. The CDR3 coding sequence is TGCAGCGTTGTAGAGAATGAAAAACTGTTTTTT. Protein sequence: CSVVENEKLFF.

This chain joins TRBV9 and TRBJ1-1; D gene unclear. The length of the CDR3 is 15 residues. V was trimmed by 4 bases and J by 1 base, leaving 14 bases between them. From germline, CDR1 is SGDLS and CDR2 YYNGEE. The CDR3 protein is CASSPPGRGNTEAFF. The CDR3 bases are TGTGCCAGCAGCCCCCCGGGTCGCGGGAACACTGAAGCTTTCTTT.

The chain has TRBV2 and TRBJ1-1, with D uncertain. Germline CDR1 reads SNHLY; CDR2 reads FYNNEI. This CDR3 is 16 amino acids long. Trimming shortened V by 3 bases and J by 3 bases, and 17 bases separated the two germline ends. This CDR3 reads CASSEGGGISHTEAFF. The CDR3 DNA reads as TGTGCCAGCAGTGAGGGAGGAGGTATTAGCCACACTGAAGCTTTCTTT.

The chain employs TRBV5-4 and TRBJ2-1, with D uncertain. V shed 3 bases and J shed 0 bases, with 4 bases lying between them. CDR3 length: 13 amino acids. Germline V gene data show CDR1 as SGHNT and CDR2 as YYREEE (reference sequence). CDR3 sequence reads: CASSSSSYNEQFF. The CDR3 bases are TGTGCCAGCAGCTCGAGCTCCTACAATGAGCAGTTCTTC.

The rearrangement links TRBV29-1 to TRBJ1-2; 9 positions agree with TRBD1. The V gene's germline CDR1 is SQVTM and CDR2 ANQGSEA. The CDR3 is 16 amino acids. Trimming cost V 7 bases and J 4 bases; bases outside gene matches: 16. The DNA for the CDR3 is TGCAGCGCCTCGTCGCGCCGGGACAGGGCTTTCTATGGCTACACCTTC. This encodes CSASSRRDRAFYGYTF. The whole variable domain, remainder taken from reference TRBV29-1 and TRBJ1-2, is SAVISQKPSRDICQRGTSLTIQCQVDSQVTMMFWYRQQPGQSLTLIATANQGSEATYESGFVIDKFPISRPNLTFSTLTVSNMSPEDSSIYLCSASSRRDRAFYGYTFGSGTRLTVV.

This sequence joins TRBV6-5 and TRBJ1-6; D is uncertain. V lost 4 bases, J lost 9 bases, and 13 bases lay in between. The CDR3 covers 14 residues. In germline, CDR1 is MNHEY, CDR2 SVGAGI. CDR3: CASSSGRVGSPLHF. Written as DNA, the CDR3 is TGTGCCAGCAGTTCTGGCCGGGTGGGTTCACCCCTCCACTTT.